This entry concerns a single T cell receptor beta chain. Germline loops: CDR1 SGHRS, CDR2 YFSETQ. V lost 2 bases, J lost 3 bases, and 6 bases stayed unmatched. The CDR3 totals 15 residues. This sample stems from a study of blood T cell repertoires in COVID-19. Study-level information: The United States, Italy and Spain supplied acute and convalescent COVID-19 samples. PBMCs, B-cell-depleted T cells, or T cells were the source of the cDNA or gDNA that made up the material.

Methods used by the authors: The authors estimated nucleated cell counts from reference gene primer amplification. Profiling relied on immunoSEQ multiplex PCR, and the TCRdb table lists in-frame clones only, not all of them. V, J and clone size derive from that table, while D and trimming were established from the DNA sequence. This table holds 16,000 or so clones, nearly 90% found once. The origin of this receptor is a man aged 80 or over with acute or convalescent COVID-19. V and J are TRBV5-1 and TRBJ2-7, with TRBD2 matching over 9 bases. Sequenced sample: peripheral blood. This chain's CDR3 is CASSLGLAGIYEQYF. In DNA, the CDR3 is TGCGCCAGCAGCTTAGGGCTAGCGGGGATCTACGAGCAGTACTTC.